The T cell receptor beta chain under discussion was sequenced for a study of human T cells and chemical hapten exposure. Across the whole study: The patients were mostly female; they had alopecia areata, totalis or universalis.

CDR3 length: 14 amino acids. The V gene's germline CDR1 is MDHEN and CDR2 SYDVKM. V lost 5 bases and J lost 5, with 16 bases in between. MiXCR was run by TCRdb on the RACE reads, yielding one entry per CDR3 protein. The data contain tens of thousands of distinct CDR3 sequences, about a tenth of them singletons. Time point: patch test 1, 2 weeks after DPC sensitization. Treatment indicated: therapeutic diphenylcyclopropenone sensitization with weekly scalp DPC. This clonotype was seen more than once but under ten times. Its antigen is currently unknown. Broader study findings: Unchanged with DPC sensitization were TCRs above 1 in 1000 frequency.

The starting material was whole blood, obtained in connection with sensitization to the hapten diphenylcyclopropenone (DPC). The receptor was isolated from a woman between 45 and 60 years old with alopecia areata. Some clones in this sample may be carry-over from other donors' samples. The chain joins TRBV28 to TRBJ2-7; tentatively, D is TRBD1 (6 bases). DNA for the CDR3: TGTGCCAGCAGTCTCTTGGGGGCGCAGAACGAGCAGTACTTC. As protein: CASSLLGAQNEQYF.